This T cell receptor (beta chain) came from a study of OX40 agonist ivuxolimab in advanced cancers. Here immunoSEQ multiplex PCR was the method, and the copy in TCRdb shows in-frame clones only, minus some. This sample has some 76,000 clones, with roughly 86% found just once. Points on this clone: Its antigen is as yet unknown.

Between the trimmed V and J ends, which lost 0 bases and 7 bases, there was a span of 15 bases. The germline CDR1 and CDR2 sequences are LGHNA and YSLEER. The CDR3 sequence is 15 residues long. Findings of the study overall: CD8+ T cells averaged more expanded clones than CD4+.

This TCR was sampled from an adult with an advanced solid tumor such as melanoma, head and neck, liver or kidney cancer. J is TRBJ1-2 and V is TRBV4-3; D remains unclear. This material consisted of CD4+ or CD8+ T cells sorted from blood, taken in a trial of the OX40 agonist ivuxolimab. CDR3 amino acids: CASSQDASGMRGYTF. The DNA for the CDR3 is TGCGCCAGCAGCCAAGACGCCTCGGGGATGCGTGGCTACACCTTC.